The text below deals with one TCR beta chain. The antigen this receptor binds is unknown. Base qualities are missing; no much larger clone stands one base away. This record belongs to a study of control samples from healthy donors and cancer patients (dated by TCRdb to about 2020). As encoded in the germline V gene, CDR1 is LGHNA while CDR2 is YNFKEQ. For this chain, trimming is 2 bases at the V end and 0 bases at the J end, and the number of junction bases without a gene match is 1. Measured from the cysteine to the phenylalanine, the CDR3 is 16 residues long. The read is trimmed to its CDR3 DNA, 48 bases read in frame from base 1. Receptor amplification or capture employed the immunoSEQ multiplex PCR assay. TCRdb carries this immuneACCESS record with in-frame sequences only. Its versions omit some clonotypes, under half of them owing to an unresolved V gene in the studies checked, with the rest unexplained. The sample table shows 100,000 or so clones, and about 92% are seen once. About 2.5% of the sample is taken by the ten largest.

The receptor comes from a woman between 18 and 29 years old in good health. The sample consisted of blood. The rearrangement combines TRBV4-2 with TRBJ2-6, with TRBD1 identical over 7 junction bases. The DNA sequence is given as TGTGCCAGCAGCCAAAGGACAGGCTCTGGGGCCAACGTCCTGACTTTC. It translates to CASSQRTGSGANVLTF.